This T cell receptor (beta chain) is from a study of OX40 agonist ivuxolimab in advanced cancers. About the research overall: Patients treated during dose escalation were battling hepatocellular carcinoma, melanoma, renal cell or head and neck cancer. Age averaged around 60 years (range 23 to 79), and just over 80% were male.

On this clone: The target antigen is unknown.

Germline V gene lookup returns CDR1 MRHNA and CDR2 SNTAGT. Trimming removed 8 bases at V and 2 bases at J, with 11 bases between. The CDR3 length is 13 residues. Study-wide results and limits: The study observed clonal expansion of CD4+ and CD8+ blood T cells by week 6 at 0.1 to 3.0 mg/kg. The investigators did not determine what antigen specificity the expanded peripheral T cells had.

TCRdb's table, derived via immunoSEQ multiplex PCR, lists solely in-frame clones and lacks some. Here the sample spans more than 95,000 clones, roughly nine tenths being singletons. The rearrangement uses TRBV6-4 and TRBJ2-3; the D gene could be TRBD1 or TRBD2 (6 bases each). The starting material was CD4+ or CD8+ T cells sorted from blood, obtained in a trial of the OX40 agonist ivuxolimab. The origin of this receptor is an adult with an advanced solid tumor such as melanoma, head and neck, liver or kidney cancer. The CDR3 here is CASGAGHTDTQYF. Here the CDR3 DNA reads TGTGCCAGCGGTGCGGGACACACAGATACGCAGTATTTT.